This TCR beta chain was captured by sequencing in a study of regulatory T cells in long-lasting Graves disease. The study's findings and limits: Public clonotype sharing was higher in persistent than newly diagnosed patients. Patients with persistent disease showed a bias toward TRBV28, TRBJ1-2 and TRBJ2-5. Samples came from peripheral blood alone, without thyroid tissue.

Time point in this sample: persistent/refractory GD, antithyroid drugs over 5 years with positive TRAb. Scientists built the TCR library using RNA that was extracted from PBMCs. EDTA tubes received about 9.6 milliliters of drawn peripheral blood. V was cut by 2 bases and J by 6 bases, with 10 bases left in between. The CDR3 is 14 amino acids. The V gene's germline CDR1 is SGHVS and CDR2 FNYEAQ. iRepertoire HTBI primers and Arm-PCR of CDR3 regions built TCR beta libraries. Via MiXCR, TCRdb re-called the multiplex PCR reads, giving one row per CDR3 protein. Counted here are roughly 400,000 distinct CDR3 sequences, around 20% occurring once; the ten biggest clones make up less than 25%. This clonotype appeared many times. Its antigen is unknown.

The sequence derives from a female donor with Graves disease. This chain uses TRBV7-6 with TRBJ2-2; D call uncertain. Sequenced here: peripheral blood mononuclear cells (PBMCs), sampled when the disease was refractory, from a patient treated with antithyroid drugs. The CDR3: CASSLLLAAGELFF. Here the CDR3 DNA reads TGTGCCAGCAGCTTATTATTGGCGGCCGGGGAGCTGTTTTTT.